Below, 7 T cell receptor beta chains from the same sample are listed, as sequenced in a study of human T cells and chemical hapten exposure. TCRdb re-called the RACE reads through MiXCR, storing one row per CDR3 protein. The sample yields under 100,000 distinct CDR3 sequences, roughly 10% seen once. Indicated time point: patch test 2, 6 weeks after DPC sensitization. Treatment indicated: therapeutic diphenylcyclopropenone sensitization with weekly scalp DPC. The sequencing here drew on whole blood, taken in connection with sensitization to the hapten diphenylcyclopropenone (DPC). The receptors shown here come from a woman in her thirties or forties with alopecia areata. Some clones in this sample may be carry-over from other donors' samples.

This clonotype was counted a few times. The chain joins TRBV6-1 to TRBJ1-5, with a weak D call TRBD1 (6 bases). This CDR3 is 13 amino acids long. Trimming left V 5 bases short and J 5 bases short, with 10 bases between. The germline CDR1 and CDR2 sequences are MNHNS and SASEGT. CDR3 sequence (DNA): TGTGCCAGCAGTACTACAGGGTATCAGCCCCAGCATTTT. It encodes CASSTTGYQPQHF.

In its sample, this clonotype was seen a few times. This chain connects TRBV28 to TRBJ1-1; D is undetermined. This CDR3 has 14 residues. Trimming cost V 3 bases and J 3 bases, with 11 bases left between them. CDR1 is MDHEN, CDR2 SYDVKM, per germline. CDR3 amino acids: CASSLGSPYTEAFF. CDR3 coding DNA: TGTGCCAGCAGTTTGGGATCCCCCTACACTGAAGCTTTCTTT.

The CDR3 DNA is TGTGCCAGCACCGAACAGGGGCAGGGTGAAAAACTGTTTTTT. Protein: CASTEQGQGEKLFF. The J gene is TRBJ1-4, the V gene TRBV2, with 7 bases lining up with TRBD1. V lost 7 bases and J lost 7; bases outside the gene matches: 9. Per germline, CDR1 SNHLY and CDR2 FYNNEI. The CDR3 totals 14 residues.

In its sample, this clonotype was seen many times. The rearrangement links TRBV29-1 to TRBJ2-7, with D hard to call. The germline gives CDR1 SQVTM, CDR2 ANQGSEA. The CDR3 contains 13 residues. V lost 4 bases and J 2 bases, leaving 12 bases between the germline ends. This CDR3 reads CSVAKEPPYEQYF. CDR3 DNA sequence: TGCAGCGTTGCCAAGGAGCCTCCCTACGAGCAGTACTTC.

This clonotype was counted at least ten times. The chain employs TRBV7-2 and TRBJ2-3; possibly TRBD2 for D (7 bases). This CDR3 has 17 amino acids. In germline, CDR1 is SGHTA, CDR2 FQGNSA. V was cut by 5 bases and J by 4 bases, with 22 bases left in between. CDR3 residues: CASSLLGGGRAPDTQYF. The CDR3 region has the DNA TGTGCCAGCAGCCTGCTCGGAGGGGGGAGGGCCCCAGATACGCAGTATTTT.

This clonotype was picked up many times. The genes are TRBV29-1 and TRBJ2-7; 9 positions agree with TRBD1. V was pared by 7 bases and J by 3 bases, with 4 bases of the junction left unmatched. CDR1 SQVTM and CDR2 ANQGSEA come from the germline V gene. The CDR3 has 12 residues. CDR3 residues: CSAGTGSYEQYF. CDR3 bases: TGCAGCGCCGGGACAGGGAGCTACGAGCAGTACTTC.

The chain couples TRBV5-1 to TRBJ2-1; tentative D call: TRBD1 (6 bases). The CDR3 is 15 residues long. Germline CDR1 reads SGHRS; CDR2 reads YFSETQ. With 0 bases removed from V and 6 bases from J, the gap between germline ends came to 13 bases. The CDR3 loop reads CASSLGWTVTNEQFF. CDR3 DNA: TGCGCCAGCAGCTTGGGGTGGACAGTTACCAATGAGCAGTTCTTC.